This T cell receptor beta chain was sequenced in a study of T cell responses to AZD1222 COVID-19 vaccine. Overall study findings and caveats: After two AZD1222 doses, spike-specific TCR breadth and depth rose versus day 0.

Profiled with immunoSEQ multiplex PCR; TCRdb holds only in-frame clones, not every one. The repertoire holds roughly 120,000 clones, around 90% seen once, with about 8.3% in the top ten. V lost 0 bases and J lost 0, with 18 bases in between. This CDR3 spans 18 amino acids. CDR1 is LGHDT and CDR2 is YNNKEL in the germline V gene (reference sequence). For this clone: The antigen remains unidentified.

V gene TRBV3-1 (or the pseudogene TRBV3-2) combines with J gene TRBJ2-7; TRBD1 might be the D (6 bases). The material sequenced was peripheral blood, taken on day 0 of AZD1222 vaccination. The TCR sequence derives from an adult in good health. As DNA, the CDR3 is TGTGCCAGCAGCCAAGAGGTTCCGGGACAAATTAGCTCCTACGAGCAGTACTTC. The encoded protein is CASSQEVPGQISSYEQYF.